The 7 T cell receptor beta chains reported below all come from one sample, sequenced in a study of T cells after yellow fever vaccination. One entry per CDR3 protein, called by TCRdb with MiXCR from the 5' RACE reads. The sample includes around 610,000 distinct CDR3 sequences, approximately 15% of them seen just once. This specimen was PBMCs, taken on the day of the yellow fever booster vaccination. The receptors originated from a man aged 25-45 years who received the YFV17D yellow fever vaccine.

The chain is built from TRBV5-1 and TRBJ2-3, with TRBD2 as a possible D gene (6 bases). CDR1 and CDR2 from the germline V gene are SGHRS and YFSETQ. V was shortened by 7 bases and J by 0 bases, with 15 bases between the two germline ends. The CDR3 totals 15 residues. CDR3: CASGSGLISTDTQYF. The CDR3 region has the DNA TGCGCCAGCGGCTCGGGACTTATTAGCACAGATACGCAGTATTTT. Complete variable domain (other parts from reference TRBV5-1 and TRBJ2-3): KAGVTQTPRYLIKTRGQQVTLSCSPISGHRSVSWYQQTPGQGLQFLFEYFSETQRNKGNFPGRFSGRQFSNSRSEMNVSTLELGDSALYLCASGSGLISTDTQYFGPGTRLTVL.

The V and J genes are TRBV5-8 and TRBJ1-1, with D perhaps TRBD1 (6 bases). V lost 4 bases to trimming and J lost 1 base, with 17 bases between them. The CDR3 is made up of 16 amino acids. Germline V gene sequence: CDR1 SGHTS, CDR2 YDEGEE. Written as DNA, the CDR3 is TGTGCCAGCAGCCGCCGAGGGGGGTTGAAGAACACTGAAGCTTTCTTT. This gives the protein CASSRRGGLKNTEAFF.

The chain recombines TRBV19 with TRBJ1-6, with 7 bases that match TRBD1. This CDR3 spans 13 amino acids. Germline values: CDR1 LNHDA, CDR2 SQIVND (reference sequence). Trimming cost V 10 bases and J 9 bases; bases outside gene matches: 9. CDR3 bases: TGTGCCACGTCCACAGGGGAACCTTCACCCCTCCACTTT. It specifies CATSTGEPSPLHF.

This sequence joins TRBV19 and TRBJ2-3, with TRBD2 as a possible D gene (6 bases). CDR1 and CDR2 (germline): LNHDA, SQIVND (reference sequence). The CDR3 has 15 residues. V gave up 9 bases and J gave up 2 bases, with 18 bases separating them. The chain's CDR3 is CASARDLALTDTQYF. In nucleotides, the CDR3 is TGTGCCAGCGCTCGGGACTTAGCTCTCACAGATACGCAGTATTTT.

This clonotype was seen more than once but under ten times. The rearrangement uses TRBV15 and TRBJ2-3; tentative D call: TRBD2 (6 bases). V lost 0 bases to trimming and J lost 3 bases, with 10 bases between them. The CDR3 has 15 amino acids. Per the germline V gene, CDR1 is LNHNV and CDR2 is YYDKDF (reference sequence). The DNA for the CDR3 is TGTGCCACCAGCAGAGATAGGGAGGTAACAGATACGCAGTATTTT. Translated, it gives CATSRDREVTDTQYF.

The V and J genes are TRBV27 and TRBJ1-5; 8 bases are a match to TRBD1. The CDR3 length is 14 residues. From germline, CDR1 is MNHEY and CDR2 SMNVEV (reference sequence). V lost 5 bases to trimming and J lost 7 bases; unmatched junction nucleotides: 7. DNA of the CDR3: TGTGCCAGCAGTCCAGGGGGCGCCGAACAGCCCCAGCATTTT. This encodes CASSPGGAEQPQHF.

The chain links TRBV12-3 or TRBV12-4 to TRBJ1-2; tentative D call: TRBD1 (6 bases). CDR3 size: 13 residues. Trimming removed 7 bases from V and 2 bases from J, with 11 bases in between. The CDR3 coding sequence is TGTGCCAGCACCCCCACAGGGAACTATGGCTACACCTTC. Its translation is CASTPTGNYGYTF.